These 28 T cell receptor beta chains originate from one sample sequenced in a study of tumor-infiltrating lymphocytes in primary liver carcinoma. A constant-region primer served to make TCR beta cDNA from approximately 490 ng total RNA. Three nested multiplex PCR rounds of slightly modified ARM-PCR generated TCR beta libraries. For roughly 10 cycles apiece, the opening two PCR rounds ran with TRBV1-TRBV30 forward primers and a C-beta reverse primer. One entry per CDR3 protein, called by TCRdb with MiXCR from the multiplex PCR reads. The top ten hold about a sixth of the sample, which has 310,000 or so distinct CDR3 sequences, approximately 54% seen once. Extraction also yielded germline DNA, while blood RNA was obtained from unsorted whole blood. Source material: peripheral blood. These receptors all come from a woman younger than 45 with primary liver carcinoma and hepatitis B virus infection.

As to this clonotype: A much larger clone differs by one base, so this may be a read error. J is TRBJ1-5 and V is TRBV29-1, with 12 nucleotides matching TRBD1. Gene TRBJ2-3 matches the end of the DNA better, so the J call may be wrong. The CDR3 contains 14 residues. Germline loops: CDR1 SQVTM, CDR2 ANQGSEA. CDR3 sequence (DNA): TGCAGCCCAGAGGGGACAGGGGGCGGTCAGCCCCAGTATTTT. Translation gives CSPEGTGGGQPQYF.

This chain connects TRBV28 to TRBJ1-1, with TRBD1 matching 7 bases. Germline assignment: CDR1 MDHEN and CDR2 SYDVKM. This CDR3 has 14 amino acids. The V and J ends lost 3 bases and 4 bases, in that order; junction bases with no gene match: 5. The CDR3 coding sequence is TGTGCCAGCAGTTTTGACAGGGTGAGCACTGAAGCTTTCTTT. Its translation: CASSFDRVSTEAFF.

For this clonotype: With a much larger clone just one base away, this may be a read error. This chain uses TRBV4-1 with TRBJ2-5; D not resolved. The CDR3 extends over 15 amino acids. Germline CDR1 reads MGHRA; CDR2 reads YSYEKL. V was cut by 3 bases and J by 1 base, with 12 bases left in between. CDR3 nucleotide sequence: TGCGCCAGCAGCCACGACGTCTTACTCCAAGAGACCCAGTACTTC. Its translation is CASSHDVLLQETQYF.

As to this clonotype: An end of the junction differs from the germline gene, which may be a read error. This chain links TRBV11-2 with TRBJ2-1, with 8 bases lining up with TRBD2. CDR1 SGHAT and CDR2 FQNNGV come from the germline V gene. The CDR3 length is 15 residues. This CDR3 is CASNHVAGIYKEQFF. In nucleotides, the CDR3 is TGTGCCAGCAACCATGTAGCGGGGATCTACAAAGAGCAGTTCTTC.

This clonotype was seen many times. The chain is built from TRBV12-3 or TRBV12-4 and TRBJ1-2; 11 bases are a match to TRBD1. The CDR3 is 17 amino acids. V was clipped by 5 bases and J by 4 bases; unmatched bases: 12. CDR3 residues: CASSVSSGTGGGYGYTF. CDR3 sequence (DNA): TGTGCCAGCAGTGTCTCCTCCGGGACAGGGGGAGGCTATGGCTACACCTTC.

On this clonotype itself: Mismatch with germline at one junction end may stem from a read error. This chain links TRBV5-1 with TRBJ2-2, with D possibly TRBD2 on 5 matching bases. The CDR3 loop spans 14 amino acids. CDR1 and CDR2 (germline): SGHRS, YFSETQ. CDR3 coding DNA: TGCGCCAGCAGCTTGGACGGTTACACCGGGGAGCTGTTTTTC. Its protein product is CASSLDGYTGELFF. The entire variable domain, with the rest obtained from reference TRBV5-1 and TRBJ2-2, is as follows: KAGVTQTPRYLIKTRGQQVTLSCSPISGHRSVSWYQQTPGQGLQFLFEYFSETQRNKGNFPGRFSGRQFSNSRSEMNVSTLELGDSALYLCASSLDGYTGELFFGEGSRLTVL.

V gene TRBV4-3 combines with J gene TRBJ2-1, with TRBD2 matching 8 bases. CDR3 size: 16 residues. The ends lost 1 base at V and 4 bases at J; junction bases unmatched: 6. Germline CDR1 LGHNA, CDR2 YSLEER. CDR3 sequence: CASSQAERELYNEQFF. In DNA, the CDR3 is TGCGCCAGCAGCCAAGCAGAGCGGGAGTTATACAATGAGCAGTTCTTC.

This clonotype appeared many times. This rearrangement joins TRBV6-6 to TRBJ1-2; 7 bases map to TRBD1. Germline V CDR1 and CDR2: MNHNY, SVGAGI (reference sequence). This CDR3 comprises 12 residues. J gave up 7 bases and V 4 bases, and 3 bases lay outside the gene matches. CDR3 sequence: CASSSTGPGYTF. As DNA, the CDR3 is TGTGCCAGCAGTTCGACAGGGCCTGGCTACACCTTC.

CDR3 bases: TGTGCCAGTAGAAGAGGAGCGGGAGTCTCCTACAATGAGCAGTTCTTC. Translated, it gives CASRRGAGVSYNEQFF. J is TRBJ2-1 and V is TRBV19, with 8 bases identical to TRBD2. V dropped 6 bases and J dropped 0; count of bases not matched to a gene: 7. Per germline, CDR1 LNHDA and CDR2 SQIVND (reference sequence). The CDR3 is 16 amino acids.

Of note for this clonotype: This may arise from a read error, as a much more abundant clone is one base away. The chain employs TRBV6-1 and TRBJ2-5; possibly TRBD2 for D (6 bases). The CDR3 length is 14 residues. Germline V lookup: CDR1 MNHNS, CDR2 SASEGT. The CDR3 protein is CASTAGRASGTQHF. The CDR3, as DNA: TGTGCCAGCACAGCGGGCCGGGCCAGTGGGACCCAGCACTTC.

The chain couples TRBV4-1 to TRBJ2-1; D may match TRBD1 or TRBD2 (7 bases each). Germline loops: CDR1 MGHRA, CDR2 YSYEKL. V lost 4 bases and J lost 0, with 10 bases in between. The CDR3 has 15 amino acids. CDR3 amino acids: CASSREGASYNEQFF. CDR3 in DNA: TGCGCCAGCAGCCGGGAGGGGGCCTCCTACAATGAGCAGTTCTTC.

V usage is TRBV20-1 and J usage is TRBJ1-1, with a possible D match to TRBD1 (5 bases). Deletions cut 1 base from V and 5 bases from J, with 8 bases between. CDR1 and CDR2 (germline): DFQATT, SNEGSKA (reference sequence). The CDR3 sequence is 12 residues long. The CDR3 sequence is CSARGGRTEAFF. CDR3 sequence (DNA): TGCAGTGCTAGAGGGGGCCGGACTGAAGCTTTCTTT.

This clonotype was picked up many times. The chain is built from TRBV29-1 and TRBJ2-1, with D hard to call. CDR1 SQVTM and CDR2 ANQGSEA come from the germline V gene. V lost 7 bases, J lost 4 bases, and 17 bases lay in between. This CDR3 is built from 14 residues. The CDR3, as DNA: TGCAGCGCACGAGACCGACCCATATACAATGAGCAGTTCTTC. Protein product: CSARDRPIYNEQFF.

The J gene is TRBJ2-2, the V gene TRBV6-5; D may be TRBD1 (6 bases). Between the trimmed V and J ends, which lost 6 bases and 7 bases, there was a span of 18 bases. The CDR3 has 15 amino acids. CDR1 is MNHEY, CDR2 SVGAGI, per germline. CDR3 bases: TGTGCCAGCAGCAGGGGACCAGGGGACGTCGGGGAGCTGTTTTTT. Residues: CASSRGPGDVGELFF.

In this sample, this clonotype turned up many times. This chain connects TRBV11-2 to TRBJ1-2; 9 bases map to TRBD1. The CDR3 consists of 14 residues. V was clipped by 5 bases and J by 7 bases; unmatched bases: 8. The germline CDR1 and CDR2 sequences are SGHAT and FQNNGV. The CDR3 loop is CASSNTGGSGGYTF. CDR3 coding DNA: TGTGCCAGCAGCAATACAGGGGGCAGCGGTGGCTACACCTTC.

With regard to this clonotype: Possible read error: a much larger clone is one base away. The chain combines TRBV7-9 with TRBJ2-7; no firm D call. Trimming removed 1 base at V and 6 bases at J, with 10 bases between. CDR3 length: 13 residues. Germline V gives CDR1 SEHNR, CDR2 FQNEAQ (reference sequence). DNA for the CDR3: TGTGCCAGCAGCTTAGGGGTCGGCTGCGAGCAGTACTTC. This translates into CASSLGVGCEQYF.

The chain combines TRBV11-2 with TRBJ1-6; the D gene is possibly TRBD1 (5 bases). Trimming removed 9 bases from V and 8 bases from J, with 17 bases in between. Germline values: CDR1 SGHAT, CDR2 FQNNGV. The CDR3 loop spans 14 amino acids. The CDR3, as DNA: TGTGCCAGTAGCCCTCGGGACTTTTATTCACCCCTCCACTTT. Amino acid sequence: CASSPRDFYSPLHF.

In its sample, this clonotype was seen many times. The chain has TRBV29-1 and TRBJ2-7, with TRBD1 matching 11 bases. Trimming removed 5 bases from V and 2 bases from J; junction bases left unmatched: 5. Germline CDR1 reads SQVTM; CDR2 reads ANQGSEA. CDR3 size: 14 residues. This CDR3 is CSVLDRGQTYEQYF. The CDR3 bases are TGCAGCGTTCTGGACAGGGGGCAGACCTACGAGCAGTACTTC.

As regards this clonotype: With a much larger clone just one base away, this may be a read error. The V gene is TRBV12-3 or TRBV12-4, the J gene TRBJ1-1; D not certain. The CDR3 loop spans 13 amino acids. The CDR3 here is CDSSLRRNTEAFF. The CDR3 DNA follows: TGTGACAGCAGTTTAAGGAGGAACACTGAAGCTTTCTTT.

This clonotype has only a few counts. The junction shows a germline mismatch at one end, possibly a read error. The rearrangement joins TRBV12-3 or TRBV12-4 to TRBJ2-3, with 9 nucleotides matching TRBD2. The CDR3 spans 12 residues. The CDR3 DNA reads as TGTGCCAGCAGTTTAGGTAGCGGGAGCCGAGATTTT. This translates into CASSLGSGSRDF.

In regard to this clonotype: A much larger clone differs by one base, so this may be a read error. The rearrangement links TRBV12-3 or TRBV12-4 to TRBJ2-2; possibly TRBD2 for D (5 bases). The CDR3 covers 14 residues. CDR3 nucleotide sequence: TGTGCCAGCAGTCCCCAGTCGTACACCGGGGAGCTGTTGTTT. This translates into CASSPQSYTGELLF.

Concerning this clonotype: A much larger clone differs by one base, so this may be a read error. The chain carries TRBV6-2 or TRBV6-3 and TRBJ2-7, with no clear D. Germline V CDR1 and CDR2: MNHEY, SVGEGT. The CDR3 length is 13 residues. The V gene lost 6 bases and the J gene lost 6 bases, with 15 bases spanning the gap. The CDR3: CASSEAFSCEQYF. The CDR3 DNA reads TGTGCCAGCAGCGAGGCTTTCAGCTGCGAGCAGTACTTC.

V usage is TRBV5-4 and J usage is TRBJ2-3, with TRBD2 matching 13 bases. CDR1 is SGHNT and CDR2 is YYREEE in the germline V gene (reference sequence). This CDR3 comprises 16 residues. The trim removed 2 bases at V and 5 bases at J, leaving 5 bases unmatched. CDR3: CASSFRLAGGGDTQYF. CDR3 nucleotides: TGTGCCAGCAGCTTCAGACTAGCGGGAGGAGGAGATACGCAGTATTTT.

This chain uses TRBV11-3 with TRBJ2-5, with D perhaps given as TRBD1 or TRBD2 (5 bases each). The CDR3 is 15 residues long. Trimming took 1 base from V and 4 from J, leaving 13 bases between them. CDR1 and CDR2 from the germline V gene are SGHNT and YENEEA. The DNA for the CDR3 is TGTGCCAGCAGCTTAGGGGGGATCTACCGAGAGACCCAGTACTTC. The encoded protein is CASSLGGIYRETQYF.

In this sample, this clonotype turned up once. The rearrangement links TRBV12-3 or TRBV12-4 to TRBJ1-2; no definite D call. The germline V and J ends were trimmed by 6 bases and 2 bases, with 10 bases remaining between them. The CDR3 spans 13 residues. The chain's CDR3 is CASSWPANYGYTF. The DNA of the CDR3 is TGTGCCAGCAGCTGGCCAGCGAACTATGGCTACACCTTC.

The chain carries TRBV20-1 and TRBJ1-2; D gene unclear. The CDR3 loop spans 14 amino acids. Looked up from germline, CDR1 is DFQATT and CDR2 is SNEGSKA (reference sequence). The V and J ends lost 5 bases and 0 bases respectively, with 13 bases between them. In DNA, the CDR3 is TGCAGTGCTTACGAGTGGTCCCCTAACTATGGCTACACCTTC. Translated, it gives CSAYEWSPNYGYTF.

Turning to this clonotype: A much larger clone sits a single nucleotide away, making a read error possible. The chain recombines TRBV29-1 with TRBJ2-7, with TRBD2 matching 7 bases. Germline V gives CDR1 SQVTM, CDR2 ANQGSEA. The CDR3 consists of 14 residues. This CDR3 is CSVVPGLHSYGQYF. The CDR3, as DNA: TGCAGCGTTGTGCCGGGACTACACTCCTACGGGCAGTACTTC.

A word on this clonotype: At one boundary the junction diverges from the germline segment, which might be a read error. The chain links TRBV7-9 to TRBJ2-1, with TRBD1 matching over 7 bases. Per the germline V gene, CDR1 is SEHNR and CDR2 is FQNEAQ (reference sequence). CDR3 length: 15 amino acids. The CDR3 region is CASSLGTDALNEQLF. The DNA of the CDR3 is TGTGCCAGCAGCTTGGGGACAGATGCCCTCAATGAGCAGCTCTTC.